Listed below are T cell receptor beta chains from one sample, sequenced in a study of early T cells in non-severe SARS-CoV-2 infection. TCRdb itself ran the 5' RACE reads through MiXCR, one entry per CDR3 protein. The sample has about 83,000 distinct CDR3 sequences; roughly an eighth are singletons. Sequencing was performed on whole blood. The source is an adult who was a healthcare worker with PCR-confirmed SARS-CoV-2 infection or an uninfected control (not recorded which). The CDR3 runs from the conserved cysteine through the conserved F or W. The D gene is left open where the match is weak. Not every row has a clone size; where given, it reads once, few, many or a size class.

size: few
V: TRBV6-2/TRBV6-3
D: TRBD2
J: TRBJ2-1
CDR3: CALAGNNEQFF
DNA: TGTGCACTAGCGGGCAACAATGAGCAGTTCTTC

size: few
V: TRBV12-3/TRBV12-4
D: NA
J: TRBJ1-5
CDR3: CASREFANQPQHF
DNA: TGTGCCAGCAGAGAGTTCGCAAATCAGCCCCAGCATTTT

size: NA
V: TRBV29-1
D: TRBD1
J: TRBJ1-2
CDR3: CSVDLRQGSGGYTF
DNA: TGCAGCGTTGATTTACGACAGGGGAGTGGAGGCTACACCTTC

size: few
V: TRBV25-1
D: TRBD1
J: TRBJ2-2
CDR3: CASSENRGNTGELFF
DNA: TGTGCCAGCAGTGAGAACAGGGGGAACACCGGGGAGCTGTTTTTT

size: NA
V: TRBV11-2
D: TRBD1
J: TRBJ2-1
CDR3: CASSPQGVRVYNEQFF
DNA: TGTGCCAGCAGCCCACAGGGGGTTAGGGTGTACAATGAGCAGTTCTTC

size: few
V: TRBV30
D: NA
J: TRBJ2-4
CDR3: CAWRLITGLKNIQYF
DNA: TGTGCCTGGAGGCTCATCACGGGTCTCAAAAACATTCAGTACTTC

size: NA
V: TRBV4-2
D: TRBD2
J: TRBJ2-7
CDR3: CASSRGLAGAAGMYEQYF
DNA: TGTGCCAGCAGCCGAGGACTAGCGGGAGCCGCCGGGATGTACGAGCAGTACTTC

size: many
V: TRBV5-1
D: NA
J: TRBJ2-1
CDR3: CASSLGIIYNEQFF
DNA: TGCGCCAGCAGCTTGGGGATTATCTACAATGAGCAGTTCTTC

size: NA
V: TRBV7-8
D: TRBD1
J: TRBJ1-5
CDR3: CASSLNLDRGRHQPQHF
DNA: TGTGCCAGCAGCTTAAATCTGGACAGGGGACGACATCAGCCCCAGCATTTT

size: many
V: TRBV6-5
D: NA
J: TRBJ2-3
CDR3: CASRPVGGGGTDTQYF
DNA: TGTGCCAGCAGGCCCGTTGGCGGAGGGGGGACAGATACGCAGTATTTT

size: few
V: TRBV12-3/TRBV12-4
D: NA
J: TRBJ2-2
CDR3: CASSQGKNTGELFF
DNA: TGTGCCAGCAGTCAAGGGAAGAACACCGGGGAGCTGTTTTTT

size: few
V: TRBV18
D: NA
J: TRBJ1-2
CDR3: CASFLSRDGGYTF
DNA: TGTGCCAGCTTCCTATCCCGGGACGGCGGCTACACCTTC

size: many
V: TRBV5-1
D: NA
J: TRBJ2-2
CDR3: CASSLAGPNTGELFF
DNA: TGCGCCAGCAGCTTGGCAGGGCCGAACACCGGGGAGCTGTTTTTT

size: many
V: TRBV27
D: TRBD1
J: TRBJ1-2
CDR3: CASSRTPSDRAYGYTF
DNA: TGTGCCAGCAGTCGAACGCCTTCGGACAGGGCCTATGGCTACACCTTC

size: NA
V: TRBV4-2
D: TRBD2
J: TRBJ2-3
CDR3: CASSQDSLAGGTVTQYF
DNA: TGTGCCAGCAGCCAAGATTCCCTAGCGGGGGGCACAGTTACGCAGTATTTT

size: many
V: TRBV5-1
D: NA
J: TRBJ1-2
CDR3: CASSRGGQDLNYGYTF
DNA: TGCGCCAGCAGCCGTGGGGGGCAGGACCTCAACTATGGCTACACCTTC

size: few
V: TRBV2
D: TRBD2
J: TRBJ2-3
CDR3: CASSEWETSGTYTQYF
DNA: TGTGCCAGCAGTGAATGGGAGACTAGCGGGACGTATACGCAGTATTTT

size: NA
V: TRBV12-3/TRBV12-4
D: NA
J: TRBJ1-4
CDR3: CASSLGQGTTNEKLFF
DNA: TGTGCCAGCAGTTTGGGGCAGGGGACAACTAATGAAAAACTGTTTTTT

size: NA
V: TRBV3-1
D: NA
J: TRBJ2-3
CDR3: CASSPTPPYTQYF
DNA: TGTGCCAGCAGTCCGACTCCCCCCTATACGCAGTATTTT

size: many
V: TRBV3-1
D: NA
J: TRBJ1-1
CDR3: CASSQATPGTEAFF
DNA: TGTGCCAGCAGCCAAGCAACCCCGGGCACTGAAGCTTTCTTT